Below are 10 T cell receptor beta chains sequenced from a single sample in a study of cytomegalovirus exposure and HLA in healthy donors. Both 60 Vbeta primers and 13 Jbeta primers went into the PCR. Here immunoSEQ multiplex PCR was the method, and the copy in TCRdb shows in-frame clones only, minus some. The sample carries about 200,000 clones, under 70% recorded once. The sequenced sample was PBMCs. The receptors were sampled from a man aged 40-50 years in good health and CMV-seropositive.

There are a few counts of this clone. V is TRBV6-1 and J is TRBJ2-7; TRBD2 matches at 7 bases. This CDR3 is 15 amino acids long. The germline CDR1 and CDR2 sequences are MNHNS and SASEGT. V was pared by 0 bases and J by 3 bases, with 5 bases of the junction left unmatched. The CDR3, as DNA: TGTGCCAGCAGTGAAGCGGGAGGGACCCACTACGAGCAGTACTTC. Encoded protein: CASSEAGGTHYEQYF.

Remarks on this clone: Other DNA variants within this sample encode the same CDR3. The CDR3 nucleotides are TGTGCCAGCAGCTTAGCAAGCGGGGGGGCCCAAGAGACCCAGTACTTC. Amino acids: CASSLASGGAQETQYF. This rearrangement joins TRBV7-2 to TRBJ2-5, with 10 bases that match TRBD2. Unmatched junction bases numbered 2, after V lost 0 bases and J lost 1 base. The germline CDR1 and CDR2 sequences are SGHTA and FQGNSA. This CDR3 is built from 16 residues.

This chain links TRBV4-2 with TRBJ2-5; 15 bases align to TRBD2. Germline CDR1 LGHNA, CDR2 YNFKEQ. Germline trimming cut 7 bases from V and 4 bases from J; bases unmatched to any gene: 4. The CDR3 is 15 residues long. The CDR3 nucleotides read TGTGCCAGCACGGGACTAGCGGGGGGAGGAGAGACCCAGTACTTC. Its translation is CASTGLAGGGETQYF.

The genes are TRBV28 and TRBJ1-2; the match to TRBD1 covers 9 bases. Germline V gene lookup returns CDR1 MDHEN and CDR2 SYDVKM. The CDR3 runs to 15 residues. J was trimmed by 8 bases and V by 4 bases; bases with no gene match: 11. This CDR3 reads CASSSPGQGFNGYTF. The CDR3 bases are TGTGCCAGCAGTTCACCGGGACAGGGCTTTAACGGCTACACCTTC.

CDR3 residues: CSVRWSGEGYTF. The CDR3 DNA is TGCAGCGTACGGTGGTCAGGGGAAGGCTACACCTTC. The rearrangement uses TRBV29-1 and TRBJ1-2, with a tentative D call TRBD1 (6 bases). Trimming cost V 6 bases and J 8 bases, with 16 bases left between them. Germline V lookup: CDR1 SQVTM, CDR2 ANQGSEA. The CDR3 is made up of 12 amino acids. Complete variable domain (other parts from reference TRBV29-1 and TRBJ1-2): SAVISQKPSRDICQRGTSLTIQCQVDSQVTMMFWYRQQPGQSLTLIATANQGSEATYESGFVIDKFPISRPNLTFSTLTVSNMSPEDSSIYLCSVRWSGEGYTFGSGTRLTVV.

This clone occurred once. DNA of the CDR3: TGTGCCAGCAGCCTAGACCCGGCCTACGAGCAGTACTTC. It translates to CASSLDPAYEQYF. This chain connects TRBV7-9 to TRBJ2-7; D ambiguous. The CDR3 sequence is 13 residues long. In germline, CDR1 is SEHNR, CDR2 FQNEAQ (reference sequence). Trimming removed 5 bases from V and 2 bases from J, with 10 bases in between.

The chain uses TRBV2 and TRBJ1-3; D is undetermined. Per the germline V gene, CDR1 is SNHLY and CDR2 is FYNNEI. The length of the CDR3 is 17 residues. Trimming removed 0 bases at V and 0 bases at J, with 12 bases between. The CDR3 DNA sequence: TGTGCCAGCAGTGAAGCGATTCAGACATTCTCTGGAAACACCATATATTTT. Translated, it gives CASSEAIQTFSGNTIYF.

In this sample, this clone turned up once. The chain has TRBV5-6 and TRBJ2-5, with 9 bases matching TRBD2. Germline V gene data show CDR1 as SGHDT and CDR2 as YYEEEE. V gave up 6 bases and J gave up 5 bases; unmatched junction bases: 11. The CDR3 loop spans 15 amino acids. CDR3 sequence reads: CASTYVAGGPETQYF. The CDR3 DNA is TGTGCCAGCACCTATGTCGCGGGGGGGCCGGAGACCCAGTACTTC.

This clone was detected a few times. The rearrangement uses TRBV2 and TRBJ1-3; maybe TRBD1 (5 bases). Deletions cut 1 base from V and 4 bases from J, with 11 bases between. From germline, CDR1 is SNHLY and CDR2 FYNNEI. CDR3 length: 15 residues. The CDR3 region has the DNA TGTGCCAGCAGTGAAGGCCAAGGGGTCGGAAACACCATATATTTT. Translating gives CASSEGQGVGNTIYF.

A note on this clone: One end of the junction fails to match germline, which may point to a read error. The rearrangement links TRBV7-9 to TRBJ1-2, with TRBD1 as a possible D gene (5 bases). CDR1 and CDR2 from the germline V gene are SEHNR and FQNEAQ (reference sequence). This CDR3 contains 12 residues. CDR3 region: CSSVLSGGGYTF. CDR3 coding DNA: TGTTCCAGCGTCTTATCGGGGGGTGGCTACACCTTC.